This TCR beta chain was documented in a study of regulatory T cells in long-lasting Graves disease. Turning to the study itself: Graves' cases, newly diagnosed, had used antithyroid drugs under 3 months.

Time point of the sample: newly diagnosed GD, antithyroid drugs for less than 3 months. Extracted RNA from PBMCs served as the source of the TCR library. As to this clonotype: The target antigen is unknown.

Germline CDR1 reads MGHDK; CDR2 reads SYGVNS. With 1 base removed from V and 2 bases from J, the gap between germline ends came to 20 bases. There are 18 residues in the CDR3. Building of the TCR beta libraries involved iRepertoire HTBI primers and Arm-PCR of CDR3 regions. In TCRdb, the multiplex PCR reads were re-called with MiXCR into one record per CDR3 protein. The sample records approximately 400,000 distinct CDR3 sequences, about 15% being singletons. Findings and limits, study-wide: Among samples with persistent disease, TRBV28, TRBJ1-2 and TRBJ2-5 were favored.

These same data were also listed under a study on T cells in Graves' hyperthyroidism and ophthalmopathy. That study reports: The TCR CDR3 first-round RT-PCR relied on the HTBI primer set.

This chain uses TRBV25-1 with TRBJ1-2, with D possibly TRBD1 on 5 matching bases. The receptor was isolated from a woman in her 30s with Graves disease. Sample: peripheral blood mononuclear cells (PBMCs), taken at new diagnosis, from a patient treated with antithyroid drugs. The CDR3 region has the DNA TGTGCCAGCAGTGAATCCGAGGGGCCGAGGGACCTCAACTATGGCTACACCTTC. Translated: CASSESEGPRDLNYGYTF.